This is a list of T cell receptor beta chains from one sample in a study of early T cells in non-severe SARS-CoV-2 infection. TCRdb reanalysed the 5' RACE reads using MiXCR and keeps one entry per CDR3 protein. Altogether 85,000 to 90,000 distinct CDR3 sequences are present, around 15% being singletons, with the ten largest covering about 6.7%. The sample was whole blood. The receptor source for this set is an adult who was a healthcare worker with PCR-confirmed SARS-CoV-2 infection or an uninfected control (not recorded which). Each CDR3 is given with its conserved first and last residue. For some rows the clone size is stated as once, few or many, or as a class when expanded; others skip it.

v_call: TRBV2
clone_size: .
j_call: TRBJ1-1
cdr3_length: 12
cdr3_aa: CASIQGRTEAFF

v_call: TRBV29-1
clone_size: .
j_call: TRBJ2-1
cdr3_length: 14
cdr3_aa: CSVEGPGLSDEQFF

v_call: TRBV20-1
clone_size: .
j_call: TRBJ2-1
cdr3_length: 13
cdr3_aa: CSAASGRANEQFF

v_call: TRBV5-6
clone_size: few
j_call: TRBJ2-5
cdr3_length: 15
cdr3_aa: CASSLSPQPIETQYF

v_call: TRBV19
clone_size: few
j_call: TRBJ2-2
cdr3_length: 15
cdr3_aa: CASSWRRLLTGELFF

v_call: TRBV29-1
clone_size: .
j_call: TRBJ2-1
cdr3_length: 12
cdr3_aa: CSVRRDYNEQFF

v_call: TRBV7-9
clone_size: many
j_call: TRBJ2-2
cdr3_length: 14
cdr3_aa: CASSLAPDTGELFF

v_call: TRBV7-2
clone_size: .
j_call: TRBJ1-2
cdr3_length: 15
cdr3_aa: CASSYLGTVNYGYTF

v_call: TRBV20-1
clone_size: many
j_call: TRBJ2-1
cdr3_length: 13
cdr3_aa: CSARRGGYNEQFF

v_call: TRBV7-6
clone_size: few
j_call: TRBJ2-1
cdr3_length: 13
cdr3_aa: CASSLPQGHEQFF

v_call: TRBV7-6
clone_size: many
j_call: TRBJ2-2
cdr3_length: 12
cdr3_aa: CASTPFSGELFF

v_call: TRBV28
clone_size: .
j_call: TRBJ1-2
cdr3_length: 14
cdr3_aa: CASSLRVQGYGYTF

v_call: TRBV6-4
clone_size: few
j_call: TRBJ2-3
cdr3_length: 14
cdr3_aa: CASSPGRNTDTQYF

v_call: TRBV7-2
clone_size: few
j_call: TRBJ2-7
cdr3_length: 14
cdr3_aa: CASSLGGSIYEQYF

v_call: TRBV6-1
clone_size: .
j_call: TRBJ1-2
cdr3_length: 13
cdr3_aa: CASSQGNNYGYTF

v_call: TRBV29-1
clone_size: .
j_call: TRBJ2-7
cdr3_length: 15
cdr3_aa: CSVEDRGGGTYEQYF

v_call: TRBV19
clone_size: many
j_call: TRBJ2-1
cdr3_length: 13
cdr3_aa: CASSIFGTNEQFF

v_call: TRBV7-6
clone_size: few
j_call: TRBJ2-7
cdr3_length: 12
cdr3_aa: CASSQTSGEQYF

v_call: TRBV11-2
clone_size: .
j_call: TRBJ2-1
cdr3_length: 13
cdr3_aa: CASSFNEGSEQFF

v_call: TRBV12-3/TRBV12-4
clone_size: many
j_call: TRBJ1-5
cdr3_length: 13
cdr3_aa: CASSFRVNQPQHF

v_call: TRBV7-2
clone_size: few
j_call: TRBJ2-7
cdr3_length: 14
cdr3_aa: CASSPRGLSYEQYF

v_call: TRBV10-3
clone_size: few
j_call: TRBJ2-5
cdr3_length: 13
cdr3_aa: CATGLAGEETQYF

v_call: TRBV10-3
clone_size: many
j_call: TRBJ2-7
cdr3_length: 12
cdr3_aa: CAIGGNSLEQYF

v_call: TRBV12-3/TRBV12-4
clone_size: few
j_call: TRBJ1-2
cdr3_length: 15
cdr3_aa: CASSASGTGNYGYTF

v_call: TRBV14
clone_size: few
j_call: TRBJ2-5
cdr3_length: 17
cdr3_aa: CASSQDERDREQETQYF

v_call: TRBV6-1
clone_size: many
j_call: TRBJ2-7
cdr3_length: 14
cdr3_aa: CASSDRALGNEQYF

v_call: TRBV7-7
clone_size: .
j_call: TRBJ1-1
cdr3_length: 13
cdr3_aa: CASSLNAGTEAFF